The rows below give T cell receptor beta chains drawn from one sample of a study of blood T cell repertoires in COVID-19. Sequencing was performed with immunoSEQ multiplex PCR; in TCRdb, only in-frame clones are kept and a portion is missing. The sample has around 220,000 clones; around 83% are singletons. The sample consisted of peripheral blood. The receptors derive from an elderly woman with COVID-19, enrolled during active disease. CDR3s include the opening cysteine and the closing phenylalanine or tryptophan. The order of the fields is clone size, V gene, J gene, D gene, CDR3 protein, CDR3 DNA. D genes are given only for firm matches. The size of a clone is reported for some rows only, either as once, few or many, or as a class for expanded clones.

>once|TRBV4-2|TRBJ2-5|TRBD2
CASRGEPGSGEETQYF
TGTGCCAGCAGGGGGGAACCGGGTAGCGGGGAAGAGACCCAGTACTTC
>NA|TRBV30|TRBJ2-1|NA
CAWSVGRLVYNEQFF
TGTGCCTGGAGTGTAGGACGACTAGTCTACAATGAGCAGTTCTTC
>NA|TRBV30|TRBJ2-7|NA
CAWSVHGMGHNIF
TGTGCCTGGAGTGTACACGGGATGGGCCACAATATCTTC
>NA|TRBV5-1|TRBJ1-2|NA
CASSLDRGYTF
TGCGCCAGCAGCTTGGATAGAGGCTACACCTTC
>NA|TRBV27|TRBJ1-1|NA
CASSLGRMNTEAFF
TGTGCCAGCAGTTTAGGGAGGATGAACACTGAAGCTTTCTTT
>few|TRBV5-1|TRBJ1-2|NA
CASSLGLRGLTGYTF
TGCGCCAGCAGCTTGGGGCTACGAGGGCTTACTGGCTACACCTTC
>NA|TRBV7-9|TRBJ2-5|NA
CASSIPDSILGETQYF
TGTGCCAGCAGTATACCCGACAGTATTCTGGGAGAGACCCAGTACTTC
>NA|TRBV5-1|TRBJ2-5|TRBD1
CASSPTGGVGETQYF
TGCGCCAGCAGCCCGACAGGGGGGGTCGGAGAGACCCAGTACTTC
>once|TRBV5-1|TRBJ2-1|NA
CASSSQYRDNEQFF
TGCGCCAGCAGCTCCCAATACAGGGACAATGAGCAGTTCTTC
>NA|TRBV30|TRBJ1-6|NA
CAWSPTGSPLHF
TGTGCCTGGAGTCCTACCGGTTCACCCCTCCACTTT
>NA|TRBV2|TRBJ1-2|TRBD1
CASSILDSGTGVGYTF
TGTGCCAGCAGTATCCTCGATTCCGGGACAGGGGTTGGCTACACCTTC
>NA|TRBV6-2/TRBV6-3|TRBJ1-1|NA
CASSYFGGGTEAFF
TGTGCCAGCAGTTACTTCGGGGGAGGCACTGAAGCTTTCTTT
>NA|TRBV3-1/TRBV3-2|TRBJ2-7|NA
CASSQAKAPEQYF
TGTGCCAGCAGCCAAGCTAAAGCTCCAGAGCAGTACTTC
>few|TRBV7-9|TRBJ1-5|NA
CASSLSGGQNQPQHF
TGTGCCAGCAGCTTATCGGGGGGTCAGAATCAGCCCCAGCATTTT